This T cell receptor beta chain was recorded in a study of T cells in Graves' hyperthyroidism and ophthalmopathy. Study overall: Staff took peripheral blood when the initial diagnosis was made, before any treatment began.

A remark on this clonotype: Its antigen remains unidentified.

This CDR3 is 14 amino acids long. The V gene's germline CDR1 is MNHEY and CDR2 SMNVEV (reference sequence). Trimming pared 4 bases from V and 0 bases from J, leaving 10 bases between. The study included ophthalmopathy patients with Clinical Activity Score at least 3, NOSPECS grade at least 4 and duration under 3 months. Notes on the study in general: It was a median around 6 months before onset that the model predicted ophthalmopathy.

Amplification yielded TCR beta CDR3 regions, with RNA transcripts as the source. Carried out on the TCR CDR3, a first-round RT-PCR used the HTBI primer set. MiXCR was run by TCRdb on the multiplex PCR reads, yielding one entry per CDR3 protein. The sample carries 500,000 to 800,000 distinct CDR3 sequences, around 15% recorded once. J is TRBJ2-7 and V is TRBV27; D possibly corresponds to TRBD1 (6 bases). This TCR was recovered from a woman aged 50 to 60 with Graves' ophthalmopathy. The sequencing sample was made of blood. CDR3 amino acids: CASSYGDTSYEQYF. In DNA, the CDR3 is TGTGCCAGCAGTTATGGGGACACCTCCTACGAGCAGTACTTC.